These 28 T cell receptor beta chains originate from one sample sequenced in a study of OX40 agonist ivuxolimab in advanced cancers. Generated by immunoSEQ multiplex PCR, the TCRdb table keeps only in-frame clones and is missing some. The table shows 100,000 or so clones, with 95% to 96% occurring only once. The specimen was CD4+ or CD8+ T cells sorted from blood, collected in a trial of the OX40 agonist ivuxolimab. These receptors were taken from an adult with an advanced solid tumor such as melanoma, head and neck, liver or kidney cancer.

The chain is built from TRBV7-6 and TRBJ2-1; D is unresolved. The CDR3 totals 14 residues. Germline V lookup: CDR1 SGHVS, CDR2 FNYEAQ. Between the trimmed V and J ends, which lost 6 bases and 8 bases, there was a span of 17 bases. In DNA, the CDR3 is TGTGCCAGCAGTTCTTATTTGCGGATCGATGAGCAGTTCTTC. This codes for CASSSYLRIDEQFF.

This rearrangement joins TRBV19 to TRBJ2-7, with 14 bases that match TRBD2. The CDR3 length is 17 residues. Germline CDR1 LNHDA, CDR2 SQIVND (reference sequence). The ends lost 1 base at V and 4 bases at J; junction bases unmatched: 6. This CDR3 reads CASSIGTSGRSRYEQYF. For the CDR3, the DNA is TGTGCCAGTAGTATAGGGACTAGCGGGAGGTCCCGGTACGAGCAGTACTTC.

Regarding this clone: Other DNA sequences in the same sample also yield this CDR3. This chain links TRBV14 with TRBJ2-7; 8 bases agree with TRBD1. The CDR3 has 13 residues. V was pared by 4 bases and J by 3 bases, with 2 bases of the junction left unmatched. Germline V lookup: CDR1 SGHDN, CDR2 FVKESK. The CDR3 region has the DNA TGTGCCAGCAGCCTCGGACAGGGCTACGAGCAGTACTTC. Its protein is CASSLGQGYEQYF.

The chain recombines TRBV10-3 with TRBJ1-1, with 7 bases identical to TRBD1. Trimming at V came to 0 bases and at J to 3 bases, leaving 10 bases not matched to a gene. The CDR3 spans 17 residues. The germline gives CDR1 ENHRY, CDR2 SYGVKD. The CDR3 is CAISESQGERVDTEAFF. The CDR3 nucleotides read TGTGCCATCAGTGAGTCGCAGGGGGAGAGGGTGGACACTGAAGCTTTCTTT.

This chain uses TRBV27 with TRBJ2-7; 10 nucleotides align to TRBD1. J lost 3 bases, V lost 4 bases, and 6 bases had no gene match. The CDR3 length is 15 residues. Germline V gene data show CDR1 as MNHEY and CDR2 as SMNVEV (reference sequence). CDR3 sequence (DNA): TGTGCCAGCAGTTGGGGGGGACAGGGGATCTACGAGCAGTACTTC. Amino acid sequence: CASSWGGQGIYEQYF.

The CDR3 sequence: CASSLDQGAGTQYF. The CDR3 DNA sequence: TGTGCCAGCAGCTTAGATCAGGGGGCGGGGACCCAGTACTTC. This chain links TRBV7-8 with TRBJ2-5, with TRBD1 matching over 8 bases. The J segment lost 7 bases and the V segment lost 1 base, leaving 5 bases of the junction unmatched. Germline loops: CDR1 SGHVS, CDR2 FQNEAQ. The CDR3 extends over 14 amino acids.

This rearrangement joins TRBV27 to TRBJ1-1, with D tentatively TRBD1 (5 bases). From germline, CDR1 is MNHEY and CDR2 SMNVEV (reference sequence). The V end was cut by 3 bases, the J end by 4 bases, with 12 bases between. This CDR3 has 14 residues. The CDR3 sequence: CASSLAREGTEAFF. CDR3 nucleotides: TGTGCCAGCAGTTTGGCCAGGGAAGGCACTGAAGCTTTCTTT.

The rearrangement links TRBV27 to TRBJ1-5; D possibly corresponds to TRBD1 (5 bases). Trimming cost V 1 base and J 6 bases, with 10 bases left between them. This CDR3 spans 14 amino acids. Germline assignment: CDR1 MNHEY and CDR2 SMNVEV (reference sequence). The DNA of the CDR3 is TGTGCCAGCAGTTTATTGGGGGAGGCTCAGCCCCAGCATTTT. This gives the protein CASSLLGEAQPQHF.

The chain couples TRBV9 to TRBJ2-1, with a weak D call TRBD2 (5 bases). This CDR3 has 16 amino acids. V was trimmed by 3 bases and J by 2 bases, leaving 15 bases between them. From germline, CDR1 is SGDLS and CDR2 YYNGEE. Here the CDR3 reads CASSDPGVQPYNEQFF. The CDR3, as DNA: TGTGCCAGCAGCGACCCCGGGGTGCAACCCTACAATGAGCAGTTCTTC.

The chain couples TRBV7-9 to TRBJ2-7; 9 bases map to TRBD1. CDR1 and CDR2 (germline): SEHNR, FQNEAQ (reference sequence). This CDR3 has 17 amino acids. The junction had 10 bases not matched to a gene; V was cut back by 4 bases and J by 0 bases. CDR3: CASSSSVGTGSSYEQYF. Written as DNA, the CDR3 is TGTGCCAGCAGCTCCTCAGTGGGGACAGGGAGCTCCTACGAGCAGTACTTC.

The CDR3 reads CASSSSPAGETQYF. CDR3 sequence (DNA): TGTGCCAGCAGCTCCTCCCCCGCGGGTGAGACCCAGTACTTC. The chain employs TRBV11-3 and TRBJ2-5, with a tentative D call TRBD2 (5 bases). From germline, CDR1 is SGHNT and CDR2 YENEEA. The CDR3 is 14 amino acids. With 4 bases removed from V and 5 bases from J, the gap between germline ends came to 14 bases.

The rearrangement uses TRBV28 and TRBJ2-7, with D tentatively TRBD1 (7 bases). Germline V lookup: CDR1 MDHEN, CDR2 SYDVKM. The length of the CDR3 is 15 residues. The V end was cut by 6 bases, the J end by 0 bases, with 15 bases between. The CDR3 is CASSSPRDSSYEQYF. The CDR3 DNA reads TGTGCCAGCAGCTCCCCGCGGGACAGCTCCTACGAGCAGTACTTC.

This clone was found once. The CDR3 sequence: CASRTGRVVEGEQFF. CDR3 DNA sequence: TGTGCCAGCAGAACAGGGAGAGTAGTGGAAGGTGAGCAGTTCTTC. V gene TRBV7-2 combines with J gene TRBJ2-1; D perhaps matches TRBD1 (6 bases). V gave up 6 bases and J gave up 9 bases, with 21 bases separating them. Germline V gene sequence: CDR1 SGHTA, CDR2 FQGNSA. CDR3 length: 15 residues.

V gene TRBV6-5 combines with J gene TRBJ1-5, with D maybe TRBD1 (6 bases). Germline CDR1 MNHEY, CDR2 SVGAGI. Trimming took 8 bases from V and 2 from J, leaving 13 bases between them. The CDR3 runs to 14 residues. This CDR3 reads CASVQGEGNQPQHF. CDR3 in DNA: TGTGCCAGCGTACAGGGAGAGGGCAATCAGCCCCAGCATTTT.

The rearrangement uses TRBV7-6 and TRBJ2-2; possible D gene TRBD1, 6 bases. The V gene lost 8 bases and the J gene lost 2 bases, with 12 bases spanning the gap. The CDR3 runs 14 residues. The germline gives CDR1 SGHVS, CDR2 FNYEAQ. The CDR3 DNA follows: TGTGCCAGCGAGGGGGTGGGCAACACCGGGGAGCTGTTTTTT. This codes for CASEGVGNTGELFF.

The CDR3 DNA reads as TGTGCCAGCAGTTTAATAGGGGACTCCAACTATGGCTACACCTTC. Translating gives CASSLIGDSNYGYTF. The chain carries TRBV28 and TRBJ1-2; D is perhaps TRBD1 (5 bases). Trimming left V 2 bases short and J 2 bases short, with 12 bases between. Germline V lookup: CDR1 MDHEN, CDR2 SYDVKM. This CDR3 has 15 amino acids.

J is TRBJ2-1 and V is TRBV5-6; no definite D call. The V end lost 0 bases, the J end lost 6 bases, and 7 bases lay between the germline ends. The CDR3 spans 13 residues. CDR1 and CDR2 (germline): SGHDT, YYEEEE. The CDR3 sequence: CASSLVQSNEQFF. The CDR3 coding sequence is TGTGCCAGCAGCTTGGTACAGTCCAATGAGCAGTTCTTC.

V and J are TRBV11-2 and TRBJ2-1, with D maybe TRBD2 (5 bases). Germline CDR1 reads SGHAT; CDR2 reads FQNNGV. V lost 1 base and J lost 8, with 12 bases in between. This CDR3 contains 14 residues. CDR3 nucleotides: TGTGCCAGCAGCTTAGTCCCGGACTCGGATGAGCAGTTCTTC. Translation: CASSLVPDSDEQFF.

The gene calls are TRBV29-1 and TRBJ1-1; TRBD1 matches 7 bases. The CDR3 has 14 amino acids. The germline V gene encodes CDR1 SQVTM and CDR2 ANQGSEA. V trimming: 2 bases; J trimming: 5 bases; junction bases outside the gene matches: 8. The CDR3 spells CSVESGRGKTEAFF. CDR3 DNA sequence: TGCAGCGTTGAATCGGGCAGGGGGAAGACTGAAGCTTTCTTT.

The chain employs TRBV11-3 and TRBJ2-5; 7 nucleotides line up with TRBD2. The germline CDR1 and CDR2 sequences are SGHNT and YENEEA. The CDR3 covers 16 residues. Trimming removed 4 bases from V and 2 bases from J; junction bases left unmatched: 10. CDR3 sequence (DNA): TGTGCCAGCAGCTCAATCGGTCGGGGGGAACAAGAGACCCAGTACTTC. It encodes CASSSIGRGEQETQYF.

CDR3 sequence reads: CASRGTSGHNEQFF. The CDR3 bases are TGTGCCAGCCGAGGGACTAGCGGCCACAATGAGCAGTTCTTC. The genes are TRBV14 and TRBJ2-1, with TRBD2 identical over 11 bases. CDR1 and CDR2 (germline): SGHDN, FVKESK. The CDR3 totals 14 residues. The ends lost 8 bases at V and 5 bases at J; junction bases unmatched: 5.

The CDR3 DNA reads TGTGCCAGCAGTTTAAGTCACCTGGGGAACACCGGGGAGCTGTTTTTT. It is translated as CASSLSHLGNTGELFF. The rearrangement uses TRBV27 and TRBJ2-2, with unresolved D. CDR3 length: 16 amino acids. V lost 2 bases and J lost 1, with 11 bases in between. Per the germline V gene, CDR1 is MNHEY and CDR2 is SMNVEV (reference sequence).

V gene TRBV19 combines with J gene TRBJ2-5; D remains ambiguous. Germline V gene sequence: CDR1 LNHDA, CDR2 SQIVND (reference sequence). Trimming removed 5 bases from V and 0 bases from J, with 7 bases in between. The CDR3 length is 13 residues. For the CDR3, the DNA is TGTGCCAGTAGTCCAGGCAACCAAGAGACCCAGTACTTC. Translating it yields CASSPGNQETQYF. The variable domain in full, with the rest retrieved from reference TRBV19 and TRBJ2-5, is DGGITQSPKYLFRKEGQNVTLSCEQNLNHDAMYWYRQDPGQGLRLIYYSQIVNDFQKGDIAEGYSVSREKKESFPLTVTSAQKNPTAFYLCASSPGNQETQYFGPGTRLLVL.

The rearrangement uses TRBV7-8 and TRBJ2-7, with TRBD2 identical over 9 bases. The CDR3 has 15 residues. The V gene end was trimmed by 3 bases and the J gene end by 2 bases; junction bases not matched to a gene: 5. Germline CDR1 SGHVS, CDR2 FQNEAQ. The CDR3, as DNA: TGTGCCAGCAGCTTCCAGACTAGCGGAACCTACGAGCAGTACTTC. Translation: CASSFQTSGTYEQYF.

The CDR3 sequence is CASSQERSEGDNEQFF. The DNA for the CDR3 is TGCGCCAGCAGCCAAGAACGTAGCGAGGGGGACAATGAGCAGTTCTTC. This chain uses TRBV4-3 with TRBJ2-1; tentatively, D is TRBD1 (6 bases). CDR1 is LGHNA, CDR2 YSLEER, per germline. This CDR3 spans 16 amino acids. V was shortened by 0 bases and J by 5 bases, with 14 bases between the two germline ends.

The chain employs TRBV28 and TRBJ1-4; unclear D gene. V was shortened by 10 bases and J by 3 bases, with 12 bases between the two germline ends. Germline V gene data show CDR1 as MDHEN and CDR2 as SYDVKM. The CDR3 length is 13 residues. The CDR3 DNA follows: TGTGCCACCCGCGACGGATCTAATGAAAAACTGTTTTTT. Amino acid sequence: CATRDGSNEKLFF.

This sequence joins TRBV5-1 and TRBJ2-7; 9 bases are shared with TRBD2. The CDR3 length is 18 residues. Germline V gives CDR1 SGHRS, CDR2 YFSETQ. The junction had 14 bases not matched to a gene; V was cut back by 4 bases and J by 0 bases. The CDR3, as DNA: TGCGCCAGCAGCATCGGGGATAGCGGGGGACTACTCTCCTACGAGCAGTACTTC. Residues: CASSIGDSGGLLSYEQYF.

The V and J genes are TRBV7-9 and TRBJ2-2; 7 nucleotides align to TRBD1. Germline V gene lookup returns CDR1 SEHNR and CDR2 FQNEAQ (reference sequence). The CDR3 contains 16 residues. The J segment lost 4 bases and the V segment lost 1 base, leaving 6 bases of the junction unmatched. The CDR3 nucleotides are TGTGCCAGCAGCTTAGACACAGGGGCCAGCACCGGGGAGCTGTTTTTT. Translating gives CASSLDTGASTGELFF.